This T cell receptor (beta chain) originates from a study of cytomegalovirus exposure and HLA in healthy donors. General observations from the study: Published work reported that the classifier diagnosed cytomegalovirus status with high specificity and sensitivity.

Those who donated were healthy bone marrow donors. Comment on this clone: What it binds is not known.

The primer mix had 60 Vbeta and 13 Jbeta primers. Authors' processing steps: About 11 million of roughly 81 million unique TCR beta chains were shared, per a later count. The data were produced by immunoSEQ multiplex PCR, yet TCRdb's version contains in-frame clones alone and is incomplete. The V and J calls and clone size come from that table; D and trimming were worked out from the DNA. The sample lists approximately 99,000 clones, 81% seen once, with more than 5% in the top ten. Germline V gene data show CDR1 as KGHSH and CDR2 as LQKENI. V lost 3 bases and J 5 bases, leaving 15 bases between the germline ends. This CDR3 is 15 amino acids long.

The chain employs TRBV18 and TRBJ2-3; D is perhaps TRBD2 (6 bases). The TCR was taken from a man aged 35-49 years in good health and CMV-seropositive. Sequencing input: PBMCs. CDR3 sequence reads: CASSPPSSAGDTQYF. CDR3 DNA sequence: TGTGCCAGCTCACCTCCCTCTAGCGCGGGAGATACGCAGTATTTT. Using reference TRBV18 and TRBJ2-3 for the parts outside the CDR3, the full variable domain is NAGVMQNPRHLVRRRGQEARLRCSPMKGHSHVYWYRQLPEEGLKFMVYLQKENIIDESGMPKERFSAEFPKEGPSILRIQQVVRGDSAAYFCASSPPSSAGDTQYFGPGTRLTVL.